The clone carrying this T cell receptor beta chain was observed a single time. The target antigen is unknown. A read error is possible here, since a much larger clone lies one base away. These data are taken from a study of blood T cells in healthy people across ages. The study, taken as a whole, reports: Older age coincided with a roughly linear decline in TCR beta diversity per million T cells.

It was with a sample-barcoded 5' primer and a J-beta primer mix that a second PCR of roughly 7 to 12 cycles was run. Every individual sample yielded 2.5 million or more paired-end reads (each containing CDR3). A single record per CDR3 protein comes from TCRdb applying MiXCR to the 5' RACE reads. This sample has 1.5 million to 2 million distinct CDR3 sequences, with roughly 27% found just once. The CDR3 sequence is 15 residues long. J lost 7 bases, V lost 3 bases, and 9 bases had no gene match. CDR1 SGHTA and CDR2 FQGNSA come from the germline V gene. The receptor's source is a woman aged 25-40 years in good health. The specimen sequenced was blood. The chain links TRBV7-2 to TRBJ2-7; 10 nucleotides line up with TRBD2. The CDR3 region is CASSFSPAGGNEQYF. CDR3 coding DNA: TGTGCCAGCAGCTTTAGTCCAGCGGGGGGGAATGAGCAGTACTTC. Together with reference TRBV7-2 and TRBJ2-7, the CDR3 gives the full variable domain: GAGVSQSPSNKVTEKGKDVELRCDPISGHTALYWYRQSLGQGLEFLIYFQGNSAPDKSGLPSDRFSAERTGGSVSTLTIQRTQQEDSAVYLCASSFSPAGGNEQYFGPGTRLTVT.